What follows describes a single T cell receptor (beta chain). Its antigen is not known. Primers for the PCR totalled 60 Vbeta and 13 Jbeta. Only in-frame clones appear in the TCRdb table, and some are missing; sequencing was by immunoSEQ multiplex PCR. This sample yields 150,000 or so clones, of which around 70% are seen a single time; 2.1% belongs to the top ten. The sample comes from a study of cytomegalovirus exposure and HLA in healthy donors. Germline V gives CDR1 DFQATT, CDR2 SNEGSKA (reference sequence). This CDR3 contains 11 residues. Between the trimmed V and J ends, which lost 5 bases and 8 bases, there was a span of 10 bases. The study's findings and limits: Most CMV-associated TCR beta chains were later found to appear HLA-restricted. A prior analysis recorded that most TCR beta V segments were productive about 87% or about 30% of the time. Associated with cytomegalovirus, according to the listing, were about 160 TCR beta chains.

The genes are TRBV20-1 and TRBJ1-3; tentatively, D is TRBD1 (5 bases). The sequence was obtained from a man in his thirties or forties in good health and CMV-seronegative. Sequences were obtained from PBMCs. CDR3 DNA sequence: TGCAGTGCTGGGGTCAGGGACACCATATATTTT. This gives the protein CSAGVRDTIYF.